This T cell receptor (beta chain) was documented in a study of PD-1 blockade in classical Hodgkin lymphoma. Study-wide background: Once every 2 weeks, patients received intravenous nivolumab at 3 mg/kg. Study conclusions and caveats: Differences between repertoires have undefined causes, possibly disease activity or prior therapy. Relative to healthy donors, newly diagnosed patients reportedly had lower baseline TCR diversity, which was reported as lower still in relapsed/refractory patients. Patients were excluded if nivolumab began under 1 year after ASCT (the autologous transplant).

Relapse was seen in all patients after autologous stem cell transplantation, and brentuximab vedotin exposure was variable. To note about this clone: Its antigen is unknown.

Measured with immunoSEQ multiplex PCR; TCRdb has only the in-frame clones, and not every one. The sample holds roughly 40,000 clones, over 80% seen once. This TCR was recovered from a human donor with classical Hodgkin lymphoma. The source was peripheral blood mononuclear cells (PBMCs), collected at baseline.

The CDR3 spells CASSFPAGNRNNEQFF. The CDR3 DNA reads TGTGCCAGCAGCTTTCCAGCGGGGAACCGAAACAATGAGCAGTTCTTC. The V call is TRBV7-9, the J call TRBJ2-1, with TRBD2 matching 7 bases. The CDR3 is made up of 16 amino acids. V trimming: 3 bases; J trimming: 5 bases; junction bases outside the gene matches: 10. Looked up from germline, CDR1 is SEHNR and CDR2 is FQNEAQ (reference sequence).